These 26 T cell receptor beta chains came from one sample sequenced in a study of T-cell reconstitution after alpha-beta-depleted transplantation in children. Preparation of the TCRbeta library was carried out with unique molecular identifiers. TCRdb used MiXCR to reprocess the PCR reads, holding one entry per CDR3 protein. In the table there are approximately 520,000 distinct CDR3 sequences, over 25% of which are singletons. The sample in question was PBMCs from the stem cell graft donor, obtained from the stem cell graft. These TCRs come from a human donor who donated a stem cell graft to a child with aplastic anemia.

This chain uses TRBV12-3 or TRBV12-4 with TRBJ2-2; 8 bases match TRBD1. V lost 6 bases to trimming and J lost 4 bases; unmatched junction nucleotides: 10. This CDR3 contains 16 residues. In DNA form, the CDR3 reads TGTGCCAGCAGCCCTAGTACAGGGGGAGTCACCGGGGAGCTGTTTTTT. Its translation: CASSPSTGGVTGELFF.

V usage is TRBV7-9 and J usage is TRBJ2-5; TRBD2 is a possible D gene (5 bases). The length of the CDR3 is 15 residues. Germline CDR1 reads SEHNR; CDR2 reads FQNEAQ (reference sequence). V lost 1 base, J lost 2 bases, and 11 bases lay in between. The CDR3 DNA is TGTGCCAGCAGCTTAGTCGGCACTAGACAAGAGACCCAGTACTTC. It is translated as CASSLVGTRQETQYF.

This clonotype was picked up a small number of times. The CDR3 DNA reads TGTGCCAGCAGGGGGGACAGGGGCTTCCACAATGAGCAGTTCTTC. As protein: CASRGDRGFHNEQFF. The rearrangement links TRBV6-1 to TRBJ2-1, with 10 bases aligning to TRBD1. Germline V CDR1 and CDR2: MNHNS, SASEGT. With 6 bases clipped from V and 5 bases from J, the junction kept 7 bases outside the gene matches. CDR3 length: 15 amino acids.

Worth noting for this clonotype: A much larger clonotype is one base distant, so this may be a read error. The rearrangement links TRBV6-5 to TRBJ2-2; D is unclear. The CDR3 spans 13 residues. Germline CDR1 is MNHEY and CDR2 is SVGAGI. The V end lost 2 bases, the J end lost 1 base, and 2 bases lay between the germline ends. The CDR3 DNA sequence: TGTGCCAGCAGTTACGTGAACACCGGGGAGCTGTTTTTT. Encoded protein: CASSYVNTGELFF.

In its sample, this clonotype was seen many times. The chain uses TRBV5-1 and TRBJ2-7; D not resolved. CDR1 SGHRS and CDR2 YFSETQ come from the germline V gene. V shed 0 bases and J shed 6 bases, with 4 bases lying between them. CDR3 length: 11 amino acids. The CDR3 sequence: CASSLGGEQYF. The CDR3 nucleotides read TGCGCCAGCAGCTTGGGTGGCGAGCAGTACTTC. Supplemented by reference TRBV5-1 and TRBJ2-7, the full variable domain reads KAGVTQTPRYLIKTRGQQVTLSCSPISGHRSVSWYQQTPGQGLQFLFEYFSETQRNKGNFPGRFSGRQFSNSRSEMNVSTLELGDSALYLCASSLGGEQYFGPGTRLTVT.

This clonotype was observed a handful of times. The rearrangement links TRBV6-2 or TRBV6-3 to TRBJ2-2; 10 positions match TRBD1. CDR1 MNHEY and CDR2 SVGEGT come from the germline V gene. The CDR3 length is 15 residues. V shed 4 bases and J 3 bases; nucleotides not matched to a gene: 2. Here the CDR3 reads CASSSGTGDTGELFF. CDR3 DNA sequence: TGTGCCAGCAGTTCCGGGACAGGGGACACCGGGGAGCTGTTTTTT.

Only a few counts were recorded for this clonotype. J is TRBJ1-3 and V is TRBV6-1, with 7 bases fitting TRBD1. Germline-derived CDR1 and CDR2 are MNHNS and SASEGT. This CDR3 spans 16 amino acids. V trimming: 6 bases; J trimming: 2 bases; junction bases outside the gene matches: 10. The CDR3 sequence is CASSQITGVPGNTIYF. The CDR3 DNA sequence: TGTGCCAGCAGCCAGATTACAGGGGTCCCTGGAAACACCATATATTTT.

The chain has TRBV10-2 and TRBJ2-3; the match to TRBD2 covers 9 bases. Germline CDR1 reads WSHSY; CDR2 reads SAAADI. The CDR3 sequence is 15 residues long. Trimming removed 7 bases from V and 6 bases from J; junction bases left unmatched: 11. The CDR3 loop reads CASTGTSLKPDTQYF. CDR3 sequence (DNA): TGCGCCAGCACCGGGACTAGCCTTAAGCCCGATACGCAGTATTTT.

This chain joins TRBV18 and TRBJ2-7, with 9 bases that match TRBD1. This CDR3 is 16 amino acids long. The trim removed 4 bases at V and 5 bases at J, leaving 12 bases unmatched. Per the germline V gene, CDR1 is KGHSH and CDR2 is LQKENI. CDR3 amino acids: CASSLLDRGTSNEQYV. In DNA, the CDR3 is TGTGCCAGCTCACTGCTAGACAGGGGGACATCGAACGAGCAGTACGTC.

This rearrangement joins TRBV4-3 to TRBJ1-5, with a tentative D call TRBD1 (6 bases). V dropped 0 bases and J dropped 7 bases, with 13 bases sitting between them. Per the germline V gene, CDR1 is LGHNA and CDR2 is YSLEER. This CDR3 region has 15 residues. In DNA, the CDR3 is TGCGCCAGCAGCCAAGACCCTAGGGGGACCCAGCCCCAGCATTTT. It translates to CASSQDPRGTQPQHF.

This clonotype appeared a few times. The chain recombines TRBV29-1 with TRBJ1-2, with 11 bases matching TRBD1. The V segment lost 7 bases and the J segment 6 bases; nucleotides outside the gene matches: 7. The CDR3 sequence is 13 residues long. The germline gives CDR1 SQVTM, CDR2 ANQGSEA. The CDR3 reads CSAGTGGLDGYTF. The CDR3 DNA reads TGCAGCGCCGGGACAGGGGGTTTAGATGGCTACACCTTC.

The rearrangement uses TRBV7-9 and TRBJ2-1; D possibly matches TRBD1 or TRBD2 (6 bases each). Deletions cut 3 bases from V and 0 bases from J, with 12 bases between. Germline loops: CDR1 SEHNR, CDR2 FQNEAQ (reference sequence). This CDR3 is built from 16 residues. The chain's CDR3 is CASSFFAGHSYNEQFF. CDR3 in DNA: TGTGCCAGCAGCTTTTTCGCGGGACACTCCTACAATGAGCAGTTCTTC.

This clonotype turned up a few times. The chain carries TRBV29-1 and TRBJ2-3, with D perhaps being TRBD1 or TRBD2 (6 bases each). The CDR3 totals 15 residues. Germline V gene sequence: CDR1 SQVTM, CDR2 ANQGSEA. Trimming shortened V by 8 bases and J by 4 bases, and 22 bases separated the two germline ends. CDR3 bases: TGCAGCCTACGCGGGACAACCTCGGGACCAGATACGCAGTATTTT. Its protein is CSLRGTTSGPDTQYF.

This clonotype came up a few times. The chain recombines TRBV7-2 with TRBJ2-1, with a possible D match to TRBD1 (5 bases). The CDR3 runs to 14 residues. Deletions cut 8 bases from V and 1 base from J, with 12 bases between. In germline, CDR1 is SGHTA, CDR2 FQGNSA. The chain's CDR3 is CASATGPSYNEQFF. The CDR3 DNA reads TGTGCCAGCGCAACAGGCCCTTCCTACAATGAGCAGTTCTTC.

This rearrangement joins TRBV10-2 to TRBJ2-1; 7 nucleotides agree with TRBD2. Germline V lookup: CDR1 WSHSY, CDR2 SAAADI. The J segment lost 6 bases and the V segment lost 8 bases, leaving 1 base of the junction unmatched. There are 11 residues in the CDR3. The CDR3 nucleotides are TGCGCCAGCGGGAGGGCCAATGAGCAGTTCTTC. Its protein is CASGRANEQFF.

This clonotype was observed a few times. The gene calls are TRBV7-2 and TRBJ2-1; TRBD2 matches 9 bases. CDR1 and CDR2 (germline): SGHTA, FQGNSA. The V and J ends lost 3 bases and 9 bases, in that order; junction bases with no gene match: 6. The CDR3 consists of 14 residues. The CDR3 DNA follows: TGTGCCAGCAGCTTGGGGCGGGAGGGGGGTGAGCAGTTCTTC. It translates to CASSLGREGGEQFF.

The chain joins TRBV7-8 to TRBJ2-7; TRBD1 might be the D (6 bases). V was clipped by 0 bases and J by 0 bases, with 18 bases between them. Per the germline V gene, CDR1 is SGHVS and CDR2 is FQNEAQ. This CDR3 spans 18 amino acids. CDR3 sequence (DNA): TGTGCCAGCAGCTTAGCGCCGTGGGGACACATAAGCTCCTACGAGCAGTACGTC. Translation gives CASSLAPWGHISSYEQYV.

The V call is TRBV5-1, the J call TRBJ1-4; the D gene is possibly TRBD1 (6 bases). Trimming cost V 0 bases and J 7 bases, with 10 bases left between them. Germline CDR1 is SGHRS and CDR2 is YFSETQ. There are 14 residues in the CDR3. The CDR3 DNA is TGCGCCAGCAGCTTGGACAGGGAGGGTGAAAAACTGTTTTTT. Encoded protein: CASSLDREGEKLFF.

The V call is TRBV20-1, the J call TRBJ2-2; unclear D gene. V lost 4 bases and J lost 3, with 6 bases in between. Germline loops: CDR1 DFQATT, CDR2 SNEGSKA (reference sequence). The CDR3 has 12 amino acids. This CDR3 is CSATHHTGELFF. The CDR3, as DNA: TGCAGTGCTACCCACCACACCGGGGAGCTGTTTTTT.

The chain links TRBV6-2 or TRBV6-3 to TRBJ1-1, with D maybe TRBD1 (5 bases). V was clipped by 3 bases and J by 1 base, with 18 bases between them. The CDR3 sequence is 17 residues long. Germline V gene lookup returns CDR1 MNHEY and CDR2 SVGEGT. The chain's CDR3 is CASSYLAPQGENTEAFF. CDR3 coding DNA: TGTGCCAGCAGTTATTTGGCACCGCAGGGTGAGAACACTGAAGCTTTCTTT.

J is TRBJ2-5 and V is TRBV27; 8 positions match TRBD1. The germline V gene has CDR1 MNHEY and CDR2 SMNVEV (reference sequence). V shed 6 bases and J 5 bases; nucleotides not matched to a gene: 8. The CDR3 sequence is 14 residues long. As DNA, the CDR3 is TGTGCCAGCAGATACGGACAGGGTAGGGAGACCCAGTACTTC. Translated: CASRYGQGRETQYF.

This chain links TRBV5-5 with TRBJ1-4; D uncertain. Germline V CDR1 and CDR2: SGHKS, YYEKEE (reference sequence). V was shortened by 0 bases and J by 0 bases, with 9 bases between the two germline ends. The CDR3 covers 16 residues. CDR3 coding DNA: TGTGCCAGCAGCTTGGTGGTTGTTGCAACTAATGAAAAACTGTTTTTT. This gives the protein CASSLVVVATNEKLFF.

V usage is TRBV20-1 and J usage is TRBJ1-3; unclear D gene. CDR1 is DFQATT, CDR2 SNEGSKA, per germline (reference sequence). The CDR3 extends over 13 amino acids. The V end was cut by 6 bases, the J end by 0 bases, with 9 bases between. The CDR3 DNA follows: TGCAGTGCCCCGGTGGCCTCTGGAAACACCATATATTTT. This codes for CSAPVASGNTIYF.

The chain recombines TRBV7-2 with TRBJ2-7, with D unresolved. The CDR3 consists of 14 residues. CDR1 and CDR2 (germline): SGHTA, FQGNSA. V was cut by 0 bases and J by 0 bases, with 6 bases left in between. Here the CDR3 reads CASSLASASYEQYF. CDR3 sequence (DNA): TGTGCCAGCAGCTTAGCGTCAGCCTCCTACGAGCAGTACTTC.

V and J are TRBV5-1 and TRBJ1-2; 8 bases map to TRBD1. Germline assignment: CDR1 SGHRS and CDR2 YFSETQ. The CDR3 has 16 amino acids. V dropped 4 bases and J dropped 3; count of bases not matched to a gene: 11. DNA of the CDR3: TGCGCCAGCAGCCCGGCAGGGACAGGAGGGTACTATGGCTACACCTTC. This sequence encodes CASSPAGTGGYYGYTF. Variable domain in full (rest from reference TRBV5-1 and TRBJ1-2): KAGVTQTPRYLIKTRGQQVTLSCSPISGHRSVSWYQQTPGQGLQFLFEYFSETQRNKGNFPGRFSGRQFSNSRSEMNVSTLELGDSALYLCASSPAGTGGYYGYTFGSGTRLTVV.

The chain uses TRBV20-1 and TRBJ2-1; possible D gene TRBD1, 6 bases. Germline-derived CDR1 and CDR2 are DFQATT and SNEGSKA (reference sequence). The V gene lost 1 base and the J gene lost 7 bases, with 8 bases spanning the gap. This CDR3 comprises 12 residues. The CDR3 is CSARGQVNEQFF. The DNA for the CDR3 is TGCAGTGCTAGAGGACAGGTGAATGAGCAGTTCTTC.